A single sample is the source of the 13 T cell receptor beta chains below, sequenced in a study of cytomegalovirus exposure and HLA in healthy donors. The primer mix had 60 Vbeta and 13 Jbeta primers. Some clones are missing from TCRdb's copy, which holds only in-frame ones; the method was immunoSEQ multiplex PCR. The sample lists approximately 130,000 clones; roughly 85% were seen once. The specimen was PBMCs. The receptor source for this set is a woman between 25 and 40 years old in good health and CMV-seropositive.

This clone was observed a single time. The rearrangement links TRBV5-1 to TRBJ2-7; 7 bases are a match to TRBD2. There are 13 residues in the CDR3. The trim removed 0 bases at V and 5 bases at J, leaving 2 bases unmatched. The germline V gene encodes CDR1 SGHRS and CDR2 YFSETQ. CDR3 coding DNA: TGCGCCAGCAGCTTGGGGGCGGGAGACGAGCAGTACTTC. As protein: CASSLGAGDEQYF.

The rearrangement joins TRBV9 to TRBJ2-7, with 8 bases aligning to TRBD1. V lost 2 bases, J lost 4 bases, and 5 bases stayed unmatched. Germline CDR1 and CDR2: SGDLS and YYNGEE. CDR3 length: 14 amino acids. CDR3 sequence: CASSVGTGLYEQYF. The DNA for the CDR3 is TGTGCCAGCAGCGTCGGGACAGGACTTTACGAGCAGTACTTC.

The genes are TRBV5-1 and TRBJ1-2; TRBD1 might be the D (5 bases). The length of the CDR3 is 13 residues. The V gene lost 4 bases and the J gene lost 4 bases, with 11 bases spanning the gap. Germline values: CDR1 SGHRS, CDR2 YFSETQ. The CDR3 loop reads CASSRDSFYGYTF. DNA of the CDR3: TGCGCCAGCAGCCGCGACAGCTTCTATGGCTACACCTTC. Full variable domain (missing parts from reference TRBV5-1 and TRBJ1-2): KAGVTQTPRYLIKTRGQQVTLSCSPISGHRSVSWYQQTPGQGLQFLFEYFSETQRNKGNFPGRFSGRQFSNSRSEMNVSTLELGDSALYLCASSRDSFYGYTFGSGTRLTVV.

A note on this clone: The junction shows a germline mismatch at one end, possibly a read error. The V gene is TRBV6-4, the J gene TRBJ2-3; perhaps TRBD1 as D (6 bases). The CDR3 is 13 residues long. Germline CDR1 reads MRHNA; CDR2 reads SNTAGT. CDR3 sequence: CASSGGPTGTQYF. DNA for the CDR3: TGTGCCAGCAGTGGAGGGCCGACAGGTACGCAGTATTTT.

This clone appeared once. V is TRBV19 and J is TRBJ2-1, with 8 bases lining up with TRBD2. With 4 bases clipped from V and 12 bases from J, the junction kept 14 bases outside the gene matches. This CDR3 comprises 15 residues. Per germline, CDR1 LNHDA and CDR2 SQIVND (reference sequence). CDR3 nucleotide sequence: TGTGCCAGTAGTAGACCGGGACTAGGGACATTGGGGCAGTTCTTC. Amino acid sequence: CASSRPGLGTLGQFF.

The chain links TRBV2 to TRBJ2-3; 7 positions agree with TRBD1. Germline-derived CDR1 and CDR2 are SNHLY and FYNNEI. Unmatched junction bases numbered 6, after V lost 8 bases and J lost 4 bases. The CDR3 totals 13 residues. The CDR3 here is CASQGQVSDTQYF. CDR3 nucleotides: TGTGCCAGCCAAGGACAGGTATCAGATACGCAGTATTTT.

The DNA of the CDR3 is TGTGCCAGCAGCCCCACCGGGGGGGTAGAGACCCAGTACTTC. Protein sequence: CASSPTGGVETQYF. This sequence joins TRBV9 and TRBJ2-5, with TRBD2 matching 8 bases. The CDR3 has 14 amino acids. J gave up 4 bases and V 4 bases, and 6 bases lay outside the gene matches. Germline values: CDR1 SGDLS, CDR2 YYNGEE.

The rearrangement links TRBV7-9 to TRBJ2-5; 8 nucleotides match TRBD1. The germline gives CDR1 SEHNR, CDR2 FQNEAQ (reference sequence). The CDR3 sequence is 16 residues long. The ends lost 7 bases at V and 4 bases at J; junction bases unmatched: 14. The CDR3: CASTFTGGTGRETQYF. The CDR3 DNA reads TGTGCCAGCACCTTCACAGGGGGAACGGGGCGAGAGACCCAGTACTTC.

This chain links TRBV15 with TRBJ2-4; D gene unclear. Trimming stripped 2 bases from V and 7 bases from J, with 15 bases between. CDR1 is LNHNV, CDR2 YYDKDF, per germline (reference sequence). The CDR3 consists of 15 residues. The CDR3 region has the DNA TGTGCCACCAGCAGACCTGACTTGACGAGGAACATTCAGTACTTC. Protein product: CATSRPDLTRNIQYF.

This clone is labeled medium-sized. The chain recombines TRBV7-9 with TRBJ2-6, with no clear D. The V gene lost 5 bases and the J gene lost 1 base, with 6 bases spanning the gap. Germline CDR1 SEHNR, CDR2 FQNEAQ (reference sequence). CDR3 size: 14 residues. The CDR3 loop is CASSPVSGANVLTF. CDR3 DNA sequence: TGTGCCAGCAGCCCGGTATCTGGGGCCAACGTCCTGACTTTC. The full variable domain, its missing parts supplied by reference TRBV7-9 and TRBJ2-6, is DTGVSQNPRHKITKRGQNVTFRCDPISEHNRLYWYRQTLGQGPEFLTYFQNEAQLEKSRLLSDRFSAERPKGSFSTLEIQRTEQGDSAMYLCASSPVSGANVLTFGAGSRLTVL.

The rearrangement joins TRBV10-3 to TRBJ2-1, with 11 bases matching TRBD2. Unmatched junction bases numbered 0, after V lost 0 bases and J lost 5 bases. In germline, CDR1 is ENHRY, CDR2 SYGVKD. This CDR3 region has 15 residues. The CDR3 nucleotides are TGTGCCATCAGTGAGTCGACTAGCGGGAACAATGAGCAGTTCTTC. Protein sequence: CAISESTSGNNEQFF.

In this sample, this clone turned up once. The V gene is TRBV10-3, the J gene TRBJ2-7; a weak D match, TRBD1 (6 bases). V was clipped by 0 bases and J by 4 bases, with 13 bases between them. CDR1 and CDR2 from the germline V gene are ENHRY and SYGVKD. CDR3 length: 15 amino acids. In DNA form, the CDR3 reads TGTGCCATCAGTGAGTCACAGGGCAACCCATACGAGCAGTACTTC. Protein product: CAISESQGNPYEQYF.

This chain joins TRBV5-1 and TRBJ2-3, with a weak D call TRBD1 (6 bases). V lost 1 base to trimming and J lost 4 bases, with 22 bases between them. Germline CDR1 is SGHRS and CDR2 is YFSETQ. The length of the CDR3 is 18 residues. CDR3 residues: CASSLLGLQGPFADTQYF. The CDR3 DNA reads as TGCGCCAGCAGCTTGTTGGGGTTGCAGGGGCCTTTCGCAGATACGCAGTATTTT.